The 19 T cell receptor beta chains in this list originate from one sample, sequenced in a study of blood T cell repertoires in COVID-19. TCRdb keeps only in-frame clones here, not all; method: immunoSEQ multiplex PCR. The sample lists about 220,000 clones; approximately 78% were seen once. The sample taken for sequencing was peripheral blood. The receptors were gathered from a woman aged 65 to 85 with COVID-19, enrolled during active disease.

The rearrangement uses TRBV27 and TRBJ1-2, with a weak D call TRBD1 (6 bases). CDR3 length: 13 residues. Germline loops: CDR1 MNHEY, CDR2 SMNVEV (reference sequence). The ends were cut back, 0 bases at V and 5 bases at J, with 7 bases in the middle. In DNA, the CDR3 is TGTGCCAGCAGTTTATCAACAGGGTATGGCTACACCTTC. Protein product: CASSLSTGYGYTF.

The chain has TRBV18 and TRBJ1-4; 7 bases line up with TRBD1. Looked up from germline, CDR1 is KGHSH and CDR2 is LQKENI. The trim removed 5 bases at V and 8 bases at J, leaving 11 bases unmatched. The CDR3 has 15 residues. The CDR3 DNA reads as TGTGCCAGCTCAGAAAGGACAGGCCCAAGGGAAAAACTGTTTTTT. Translated, it gives CASSERTGPREKLFF.

This chain uses TRBV28 with TRBJ1-1, with a tentative D call TRBD1 (5 bases). This CDR3 is built from 15 residues. V lost 0 bases and J lost 11, with 19 bases in between. Germline V gene lookup returns CDR1 MDHEN and CDR2 SYDVKM. For the CDR3, the DNA is TGTGCCAGCAGTTTATGGGGGCTCCCCGGAGGAGGGGCTTTCTTT. This encodes CASSLWGLPGGGAFF.

The table lists this clone with a count of one. The rearrangement links TRBV6-2 or TRBV6-3 to TRBJ1-6, with D unclear. The CDR3 contains 15 residues. Trimming left V 1 base short and J 5 bases short, with 9 bases between. CDR1 is MNHEY and CDR2 is SVGEGT in the germline V gene. In DNA form, the CDR3 reads TGTGCCAGCAGTTACTTGACCAGGAATAATTCACCCCTCCACTTT. Protein: CASSYLTRNNSPLHF.

This clone was found once. The J gene is TRBJ2-6, the V gene TRBV4-2; TRBD1 aligns across 7 bases. The CDR3 extends over 18 amino acids. Germline CDR1 is LGHNA and CDR2 is YNFKEQ. Trimming removed 4 bases from V and 0 bases from J; junction bases left unmatched: 9. For the CDR3, the DNA is TGTGCCAGCAGCCTAAGGGGACAGTTCATCTCTGGGGCCAACGTCCTGACTTTC. It encodes CASSLRGQFISGANVLTF.

The chain employs TRBV30 and TRBJ2-7, with D possibly TRBD2 on 6 matching bases. Germline values: CDR1 GTSNPN, CDR2 SVGIG (reference sequence). Between the trimmed V and J ends, which lost 3 bases and 2 bases, there was a span of 17 bases. CDR3 size: 15 residues. The CDR3 DNA reads TGTGCCTGGAGCTATGCAACGGGGGTTCCCTACGAGCAGTACTTC. Encoded protein: CAWSYATGVPYEQYF. Full variable domain (outside the CDR3, taken from reference TRBV30 and TRBJ2-7): SQTIHQWPATLVQPVGSPLSLECTVEGTSNPNLYWYRQAAGRGLQLLFYSVGIGQISSEVPQNLSASRPQDRQFILSSKKLLLSDSGFYLCAWSYATGVPYEQYFGPGTRLTVT.

The chain employs TRBV27 and TRBJ1-5; D is possibly TRBD1 (6 bases). Germline CDR1 is MNHEY and CDR2 is SMNVEV (reference sequence). V lost 5 bases and J 6 bases, leaving 11 bases between the germline ends. This CDR3 is built from 13 residues. The CDR3 loop is CASSVLQGQPQHF. CDR3 in DNA: TGTGCCAGCAGTGTCCTACAGGGTCAGCCCCAGCATTTT.

The chain uses TRBV9 and TRBJ2-3, with 8 bases aligning to TRBD2. Germline V CDR1 and CDR2: SGDLS, YYNGEE. This CDR3 region has 17 residues. With V trimmed by 1 base and J by 4 bases, 11 bases remained unmatched. The CDR3 spells CASSVPPGGAGADTQYF. CDR3 in DNA: TGTGCCAGCAGCGTACCGCCGGGGGGAGCGGGAGCAGATACGCAGTATTTT.

The J gene is TRBJ1-6, the V gene TRBV21-1; the D call in the table, TRBD1, was not verified against the DNA. TRBV21-1 is designated a pseudogene. The CDR3 covers 13 residues. The CDR3 DNA reads TGTGCCAGCAGCAGCCAGGGTGAAATCGTGATCCACTTT. This encodes CASSSQGEIVIHF.

This chain connects TRBV30 to TRBJ1-1; D is possibly TRBD1 (5 bases). Germline V gene lookup returns CDR1 GTSNPN and CDR2 SVGIG (reference sequence). The CDR3 has 13 amino acids. Trimming pared 0 bases from V and 7 bases from J, leaving 12 bases between. In DNA, the CDR3 is TGTGCCTGGAGTGTGACGGGGAGGGGTGAAGCTTTCTTT. Residues: CAWSVTGRGEAFF.

The genes are TRBV20-1 and TRBJ2-7; 9 bases are a match to TRBD1. Germline CDR1 DFQATT, CDR2 SNEGSKA (reference sequence). The CDR3 covers 14 residues. Losses at the gene ends were 3 bases for V and 5 bases for J; bases not matched to a gene: 8. CDR3 amino acids: CSASRGQGAHEQYF. The CDR3 DNA reads as TGCAGTGCTAGTAGGGGACAGGGAGCGCACGAGCAGTACTTC.

The gene calls are TRBV19 and TRBJ1-2; D remains unclear. Germline-derived CDR1 and CDR2 are LNHDA and SQIVND (reference sequence). The V gene lost 2 bases and the J gene lost 4 bases, with 14 bases spanning the gap. The CDR3 length is 15 residues. CDR3 amino acids: CASSIRHGVTYGYTF. The CDR3 DNA reads TGTGCCAGTAGTATACGCCACGGGGTAACCTATGGCTACACCTTC.

The sample holds one count of this clone. V and J are TRBV6-5 and TRBJ1-1; maybe TRBD1 (5 bases). This CDR3 contains 15 residues. Germline CDR1 reads MNHEY; CDR2 reads SVGAGI. Trimming cost V 7 bases and J 6 bases, with 21 bases left between them. The CDR3 nucleotides are TGTGCCAGCAACCCCCAAAGGGCAGGAGGGGCTGAAGCTTTCTTT. Translation: CASNPQRAGGAEAFF.

The chain is built from TRBV7-9 and TRBJ2-1; 10 nucleotides align to TRBD1. V was clipped by 0 bases and J by 3 bases; unmatched bases: 11. This CDR3 has 19 residues. CDR1 is SEHNR, CDR2 FQNEAQ, per germline (reference sequence). CDR3 sequence reads: CASSLARDRGSSHYNEQFF. Here the CDR3 DNA reads TGTGCCAGCAGCTTAGCGCGGGACAGGGGTTCGTCTCACTACAATGAGCAGTTCTTC. Filled out from reference TRBV7-9 and TRBJ2-1, the complete variable domain reads DTGVSQNPRHKITKRGQNVTFRCDPISEHNRLYWYRQTLGQGPEFLTYFQNEAQLEKSRLLSDRFSAERPKGSFSTLEIQRTEQGDSAMYLCASSLARDRGSSHYNEQFFGPGTRLTVL.

V usage is TRBV30 and J usage is TRBJ2-3, with 12 bases matching TRBD2. Germline assignment: CDR1 GTSNPN and CDR2 SVGIG (reference sequence). The CDR3 contains 14 residues. Germline trimming cut 5 bases from V and 3 bases from J; bases unmatched to any gene: 3. The CDR3 spells CAWVLAGGTDTQYF. For the CDR3, the DNA is TGTGCCTGGGTCCTAGCGGGAGGGACAGATACGCAGTATTTT.

V and J are TRBV27 and TRBJ2-1; D perhaps matches TRBD2 (5 bases). Between the trimmed V and J ends, which lost 6 bases and 9 bases, there was a span of 18 bases. This CDR3 is 14 amino acids long. CDR1 is MNHEY, CDR2 SMNVEV, per germline (reference sequence). This CDR3 is CASRLKPSSVEQFF. The CDR3 DNA reads TGTGCCAGCAGACTTAAACCAAGTAGCGTTGAGCAGTTCTTC.

The chain couples TRBV9 to TRBJ1-3; the match to TRBD1 covers 8 bases. V dropped 4 bases and J dropped 2; count of bases not matched to a gene: 8. Germline CDR1 reads SGDLS; CDR2 reads YYNGEE. The CDR3 sequence is 16 residues long. In nucleotides, the CDR3 is TGTGCCAGCAGCCCCTGGACAGGGAGCACTGGAAACACCATATATTTT. It codes for CASSPWTGSTGNTIYF.

This sequence joins TRBV19 and TRBJ1-5; TRBD1 is a possible D gene (5 bases). CDR1 and CDR2 from the germline V gene are LNHDA and SQIVND (reference sequence). This CDR3 has 16 amino acids. The germline V and J ends were trimmed by 3 bases and 0 bases, with 12 bases remaining between them. The DNA of the CDR3 is TGTGCCAGTAGTATGGGGGGATCCTATAGCAATCAGCCCCAGCATTTT. Translated, it gives CASSMGGSYSNQPQHF.

The chain uses TRBV19 and TRBJ1-2, with 11 bases fitting TRBD1. Trimming at V came to 9 bases and at J to 3 bases, leaving 9 bases not matched to a gene. CDR3 size: 15 residues. CDR1 is LNHDA, CDR2 SQIVND, per germline (reference sequence). For the CDR3, the DNA is TGTGCCAGCACTACCGGACAGGGGGCTTACTATGGCTACACCTTC. It specifies CASTTGQGAYYGYTF.